A single sample is the source of the 18 T cell receptor beta chains below, sequenced in a study of T cell responses to AZD1222 COVID-19 vaccine (dated by TCRdb to 2020 to 2022). The time point label corresponds to: baseline before first vaccination. To prepare the library, the immunoSEQ multiplex PCR assay was applied. TCRdb obtained this table from immuneACCESS and retained in-frame rearrangements with V and J assigned. These tables miss some clones; where compared with another copy, unresolved V genes account for less than half of the shortfall, and the remainder is unexplained. This sample comprises under 95,000 clones, over 75% of them detected only once. About 15% of the sample comes from the top ten. The sample here was peripheral blood, taken on day 0 of AZD1222 vaccination. These TCRs come from an adult in good health.

This clone is medium-sized (0.01 to 0.1%) in the sample. V and J are TRBV4-1 and TRBJ1-6; the match to TRBD1 covers 7 bases. The V gene end was trimmed by 5 bases and the J gene end by 14 bases; junction bases not matched to a gene: 9. Looked up from germline, CDR1 is MGHRA and CDR2 is YSYEKL. The CDR3 covers 13 residues. CDR3 DNA sequence: TGCGCCAGCAGCATACGGACAGGCAGGTCCCTCCACTTT. Amino acid sequence: CASSIRTGRSLHF.

The sample holds a few counts of this clone. The chain joins TRBV7-2 to TRBJ1-1, with 7 bases aligning to TRBD1. The CDR3 sequence is 17 residues long. The junction had 10 bases not matched to a gene; V was cut back by 1 base and J by 2 bases. The germline CDR1 and CDR2 sequences are SGHTA and FQGNSA. The CDR3 region is CASSLGVLGQRNTEAFF. DNA of the CDR3: TGTGCCAGCAGCTTAGGAGTCCTGGGACAGCGCAACACTGAAGCTTTCTTT.

J is TRBJ1-1 and V is TRBV28; D might be TRBD1 (5 bases). V lost 1 base and J lost 0, with 9 bases in between. The CDR3 is made up of 15 amino acids. Germline V gene lookup returns CDR1 MDHEN and CDR2 SYDVKM. Written as DNA, the CDR3 is TGTGCCAGCAGTTTATATGGGGGATTGAACACTGAAGCTTTCTTT. This encodes CASSLYGGLNTEAFF.

The chain joins TRBV7-9 to TRBJ2-7; 8 positions match TRBD1. Germline assignment: CDR1 SEHNR and CDR2 FQNEAQ (reference sequence). The CDR3 consists of 15 residues. V lost 5 bases and J lost 0; bases outside the gene matches: 6. CDR3 DNA: TGTGCCAGCAGCCAGGGACAGGCGTCCTCCTACGAGCAGTACTTC. Its translation: CASSQGQASSYEQYF. Together with reference TRBV7-9 and TRBJ2-7, the CDR3 gives the full variable domain: DTGVSQNPRHKITKRGQNVTFRCDPISEHNRLYWYRQTLGQGPEFLTYFQNEAQLEKSRLLSDRFSAERPKGSFSTLEIQRTEQGDSAMYLCASSQGQASSYEQYFGPGTRLTVT.

This chain uses TRBV14 with TRBJ2-7, with TRBD2 matching 9 bases. The V and J ends lost 4 bases and 0 bases, in that order; junction bases with no gene match: 7. This CDR3 has 16 amino acids. Germline CDR1 SGHDN, CDR2 FVKESK. In nucleotides, the CDR3 is TGTGCCAGCAGCCGACAGACTAGCGGCCTCTCCTACGAGCAGTACTTC. Amino acids: CASSRQTSGLSYEQYF.

The V call is TRBV7-8, the J call TRBJ1-4; 9 bases are shared with TRBD1. The CDR3 sequence is 15 residues long. Germline values: CDR1 SGHVS, CDR2 FQNEAQ. V was pared by 3 bases and J by 7 bases, with 6 bases of the junction left unmatched. The CDR3 sequence: CASSFDRGSFEKLFF. CDR3 sequence (DNA): TGTGCCAGCAGCTTCGACAGGGGGTCTTTTGAAAAACTGTTTTTT.

The chain uses TRBV19 and TRBJ1-5; TRBD1 matches 9 bases. CDR1 is LNHDA, CDR2 SQIVND, per germline (reference sequence). The CDR3 runs to 15 residues. The V and J ends lost 6 bases and 6 bases, in that order; junction bases with no gene match: 9. The CDR3 DNA sequence: TGTGCCAGTAGGACTGGACAGGGGAGGGCTCAGCCCCAGCATTTT. Its translation is CASRTGQGRAQPQHF.

The chain is built from TRBV9 and TRBJ2-4; no reliable D call. Germline loops: CDR1 SGDLS, CDR2 YYNGEE. V shed 0 bases and J shed 0 bases, with 7 bases lying between them. The CDR3 contains 15 residues. The CDR3: CASSVDMLAKNIQYF. The CDR3 nucleotides read TGTGCCAGCAGCGTAGACATGCTAGCCAAAAACATTCAGTACTTC.

The chain joins TRBV28 to TRBJ2-5; D uncertain. V gave up 4 bases and J gave up 2 bases, with 5 bases separating them. This CDR3 is built from 12 residues. CDR1 is MDHEN and CDR2 is SYDVKM in the germline V gene. This CDR3 reads CASSSGQETQYF. For the CDR3, the DNA is TGTGCCAGCAGTTCCGGTCAAGAGACCCAGTACTTC.

V usage is TRBV2 and J usage is TRBJ2-3; D is undetermined. The germline V gene has CDR1 SNHLY and CDR2 FYNNEI. CDR3 length equals 15 residues. V lost 1 base, J lost 1 base, and 9 bases lay in between. CDR3 sequence: CASSEVASGTDTQYF. The CDR3 region has the DNA TGTGCCAGCAGTGAAGTGGCGTCGGGCACAGATACGCAGTATTTT.

The table lists this clone with a count of one. The rearrangement links TRBV11-3 to TRBJ1-5; D gene ambiguous. V was shortened by 7 bases and J by 8 bases, with 18 bases between the two germline ends. CDR3 length equals 14 residues. Per germline, CDR1 SGHNT and CDR2 YENEEA. CDR3 sequence (DNA): TGTGCCAGCACCTCCGAACGGGAAAGGAAGCCCCAGCATTTT. Encoded protein: CASTSERERKPQHF. The whole variable domain, filled in from reference TRBV11-3 and TRBJ1-5, reads EAGVVQSPRYKIIEKKQPVAFWCNPISGHNTLYWYLQNLGQGPELLIRYENEEAVDDSQLPKDRFSAERLKGVDSTLKIQPAELGDSAVYLCASTSERERKPQHFGDGTRLSIL.

The V call is TRBV24-1, the J call TRBJ2-1, with a possible D match to TRBD1 (6 bases). With 5 bases removed from V and 0 bases from J, the gap between germline ends came to 13 bases. Germline V CDR1 and CDR2: KGHDR, SFDVKD. The CDR3 sequence is 16 residues long. The CDR3 is CATSGGQTNSYNEQFF. The CDR3, as DNA: TGTGCCACCAGTGGAGGACAGACCAACTCCTACAATGAGCAGTTCTTC.

The V gene is TRBV5-4, the J gene TRBJ2-7, with 9 nucleotides matching TRBD1. This CDR3 is 13 amino acids long. Looked up from germline, CDR1 is SGHNT and CDR2 is YYREEE (reference sequence). V lost 5 bases to trimming and J lost 6 bases; unmatched junction nucleotides: 6. DNA for the CDR3: TGTGCCAGCAGTAGGGACAGGGCACGCGAGCAGTACTTC. Protein product: CASSRDRAREQYF.

CDR3 sequence reads: CASSLGQGRGSYEQYF. In nucleotides, the CDR3 is TGTGCCAGCTCACTAGGACAGGGGCGCGGATCCTACGAGCAGTACTTC. V is TRBV18 and J is TRBJ2-7, with 9 positions matching TRBD1. With 4 bases clipped from V and 1 base from J, the junction kept 8 bases outside the gene matches. The CDR3 sequence is 16 residues long. The germline V gene encodes CDR1 KGHSH and CDR2 LQKENI.

The V gene is TRBV7-6, the J gene TRBJ1-5; D ambiguous. Germline values: CDR1 SGHVS, CDR2 FNYEAQ. This CDR3 contains 15 residues. The V end lost 1 base, the J end lost 2 bases, and 9 bases lay between the germline ends. CDR3 in DNA: TGTGCCAGCAGCTTAGTTTGGGGAGGCAATCAGCCCCAGCATTTT. This translates into CASSLVWGGNQPQHF. Full variable domain (missing parts from reference TRBV7-6 and TRBJ1-5): GAGVSQSPRYKVTKRGQDVALRCDPISGHVSLYWYRQALGQGPEFLTYFNYEAQQDKSGLPNDRFSAERPEGSISTLTIQRTEQRDSAMYRCASSLVWGGNQPQHFGDGTRLSIL.

V and J are TRBV5-1 and TRBJ1-1, with 10 bases identical to TRBD1. This CDR3 region has 15 residues. Germline values: CDR1 SGHRS, CDR2 YFSETQ. Unmatched junction bases numbered 8, after V lost 4 bases and J lost 5 bases. CDR3 in DNA: TGCGCCAGCAGCGCCCGACAGGGGGCGCGAACTGAAGCTTTCTTT. Protein: CASSARQGARTEAFF.

The CDR3 DNA reads TGTGCCAGCAGCAGGACGGACGGCTTTGAAGCTTTCTTT. Translation: CASSRTDGFEAFF. The chain joins TRBV28 to TRBJ1-1; D remains ambiguous. Trimming removed 6 bases at V and 7 bases at J, with 15 bases between. The CDR3 is 13 amino acids. Germline V gene data show CDR1 as MDHEN and CDR2 as SYDVKM.

This sequence joins TRBV6-5 and TRBJ1-1; 7 bases match TRBD1. The CDR3 runs to 14 residues. Trimming at V came to 5 bases and at J to 6 bases, leaving 9 bases not matched to a gene. CDR1 is MNHEY, CDR2 SVGAGI, per germline. CDR3 sequence reads: CASSIQGGGPEAFF. The CDR3 DNA reads TGTGCCAGCAGTATACAGGGAGGGGGCCCTGAAGCTTTCTTT.